These T cell receptor beta chains were read from a single sample in a study of Ad26.COV2.S vaccination and SARS-CoV-2 variants. Method: immunoSEQ multiplex PCR; TCRdb's copy keeps in-frame clones and lacks some. The sample carries roughly 420,000 clones, roughly 90% recorded once. This sample comprised peripheral blood, obtained in a trial of Ad26.COV2.S vaccine versus placebo. Receptors originate from a person aged 18 to 59 who received the Ad26.COV2.S COVID-19 vaccine or a placebo. Both conserved end residues are part of each CDR3. D genes are given only for firm matches. Rows may omit the clone size; those that give it use once, few, many or a size class.

CDR3aa	CDR3nt	d_gene	abundance	v_gene	j_gene
CASSLRGRGTDTQYF	TGTGCCAGCAGCCTAAGGGGGAGAGGAACAGATACGCAGTATTTT	NA	NA	TRBV7-3	TRBJ2-3
CAYHSGGTNTGELFF	TGTGCTTACCATAGCGGGGGGACGAACACCGGGGAGCTGTTTTTT	TRBD2	NA	TRBV7-2	TRBJ2-2
CASSIRTTLSGELFF	TGTGCCAGTAGTATAAGGACTACCCTATCCGGGGAGCTGTTTTTT	NA	NA	TRBV19	TRBJ2-2
CASSNRAVPYEQYF	TGTGCCAGCAGCAACAGGGCCGTCCCCTACGAGCAGTACTTC	NA	NA	TRBV28	TRBJ2-7
CASGLTGGGNEQFF	TGTGCTAGTGGTTTGACGGGGGGAGGGAATGAGCAGTTCTTC	TRBD2	NA	TRBV12-5	TRBJ2-1
CASSPGGRELSYEQYF	TGTGCCAGCAGCCCCGGAGGGCGGGAGCTCTCCTACGAGCAGTACTTC	TRBD2	NA	TRBV5-6	TRBJ2-7
CASSYSRDKGGYSNQPQHF	TGTGCCAGCAGTTACTCTCGCGACAAGGGGGGGTATAGCAATCAGCCCCAGCATTTT	NA	NA	TRBV6-2/TRBV6-3	TRBJ1-5
CASSFGTNQPQHF	TGCGCCAGCAGCTTCGGGACAAATCAGCCCCAGCATTTT	NA	NA	TRBV5-1	TRBJ1-5
CASSESPGLAAQETQYF	TGTGCCAGCAGTGAATCCCCGGGACTAGCGGCCCAAGAGACCCAGTACTTC	TRBD2	NA	TRBV25-1	TRBJ2-5
CASSPPGLAYEQYF	TGTGCCAGCAGCCCTCCGGGACTAGCCTACGAGCAGTACTTC	TRBD2	NA	TRBV3-1/TRBV3-2	TRBJ2-7
CASSEGVRVRPNEKLFF	TGTGCCAGCAGTGAAGGCGTCAGGGTCAGGCCTAATGAAAAACTGTTTTTT	NA	NA	TRBV25-1	TRBJ1-4
CASSQDRGVGNTIYF	TGCGCCAGCAGCCAAGATCGAGGAGTGGGAAACACCATATATTTT	NA	NA	TRBV4-3	TRBJ1-3
CASSPAELMNTEAFF	TGTGCCAGCTCACCCGCCGAACTCATGAACACTGAAGCTTTCTTT	NA	NA	TRBV18	TRBJ1-1
CASRRTGGYEQYF	TGTGCCAGCAGGCGAACTGGGGGATACGAGCAGTACTTC	NA	NA	TRBV28	TRBJ2-7
CAISSGTNTEAFF	TGTGCCATCAGTTCAGGGACTAACACTGAAGCTTTCTTT	NA	NA	TRBV10-3	TRBJ1-1
CASSLGGGVEQFF	TGTGCCAGCAGCTTAGGTGGCGGGGTGGAGCAGTTCTTC	NA	NA	TRBV7-3	TRBJ2-1
CASSPGQGYIHTQYF	TGTGCCAGCAGTCCGGGACAGGGGTACATACATACGCAGTATTTT	TRBD1	once	TRBV6-5	TRBJ2-3
CASSPGLNTGELFF	TGTGCCAGTAGTCCGGGACTGAACACCGGGGAGCTGTTTTTT	NA	once	TRBV19	TRBJ2-2
CASSLNQGYEQYF	TGCGCCAGCAGCCTGAATCAGGGCTACGAGCAGTACTTC	NA	NA	TRBV4-1	TRBJ2-7
CASSPGREGHGYTF	TGCGCCAGCAGCCCCGGGAGGGAGGGACATGGCTACACCTTC	NA	NA	TRBV5-1	TRBJ1-2
CASSPRENSPLHF	TGTGCCAGCAGCCCTCGGGAAAATTCACCCCTCCACTTT	NA	NA	TRBV12-3/TRBV12-4	TRBJ1-6
CASSQGRQGGVETQYF	TGTGCCAGCAGCCAAGGTCGACAGGGAGGGGTTGAGACCCAGTACTTC	NA	once	TRBV3-1/TRBV3-2	TRBJ2-5
CASSVVAGAGSPLHF	TGTGCCAGCAGCGTAGTAGCAGGGGCAGGTTCACCCCTCCACTTT	NA	few	TRBV9	TRBJ1-6
CASRPSGTYDQPQHF	TGTGCCAGTAGACCATCCGGGACGTACGATCAGCCCCAGCATTTT	NA	NA	TRBV19	TRBJ1-5
CASSPGLAGGRETQYF	TGTGCTAGCAGCCCGGGACTAGCGGGGGGGCGAGAGACCCAGTACTTC	TRBD2	NA	TRBV7-7	TRBJ2-5
CASSQEKERYEQYF	TGCGCCAGCAGCCAAGAGAAAGAAAGGTACGAGCAGTACTTC	NA	NA	TRBV4-3	TRBJ2-7
CASSQGVGGHYGYTF	TGTGCCAGCAGCCAAGGAGTAGGAGGGCACTATGGCTACACCTTC	NA	NA	TRBV3-1/TRBV3-2	TRBJ1-2
CASSTPSGGARHTQYF	TGTGCCAGCAGCACCCCCAGCGGGGGGGCGCGGCATACGCAGTATTTT	TRBD2	NA	TRBV7-2	TRBJ2-3
CASSASGTAGGTDTQYF	TGTGCCAGCAGCGCCTCTGGCACAGCGGGGGGCACAGATACGCAGTATTTT	TRBD2	NA	TRBV9	TRBJ2-3
CASSPSTLGSGYEQYF	TGTGCCAGCTCACCATCTACTCTGGGTTCAGGCTACGAGCAGTACTTC	NA	NA	TRBV18	TRBJ2-7
CASSLASGGASYEQYF	TGTGCCAGCAGCTTAGCTAGCGGGGGGGCCTCTTACGAGCAGTACTTC	TRBD2	NA	TRBV7-2	TRBJ2-7
CASSLSGGQLTQPQHF	TGTGCCAGCAGCCTCTCGGGCGGCCAGTTGACTCAGCCCCAGCATTTT	NA	NA	TRBV13	TRBJ1-5
CASSYSAGAYEQYF	TGTGCCAGCAGTTACTCCGCGGGGGCCTACGAGCAGTACTTC	TRBD2	NA	TRBV6-2/TRBV6-3	TRBJ2-7
CASSTGGVGQGEAFF	TGTGCCAGCAGCACAGGGGGGGTTGGACAGGGTGAAGCTTTCTTT	TRBD1	NA	TRBV7-2	TRBJ1-1
CASSLSGQGNTEAFF	TGTGCCAGCAGTTTATCGGGACAGGGGAACACTGAAGCTTTCTTT	TRBD1	NA	TRBV28	TRBJ1-1
CASSPGLGMGTDTQYF	TGTGCCAGCAGCCCGGGACTAGGTATGGGCACAGATACGCAGTATTTT	TRBD2	NA	TRBV7-3	TRBJ2-3
CASSVTSGRYNEQFF	TGTGCCAGCAGCGTTACTAGCGGGCGCTACAATGAGCAGTTCTTC	TRBD2	few	TRBV7-2	TRBJ2-1
CASGLYNEQFF	TGTGCCAGCGGACTCTACAATGAGCAGTTCTTC	NA	once	TRBV9	TRBJ2-1
CASSTRTGGVGQPQHF	TGTGCCAGTAGTACCAGGACAGGGGGCGTCGGTCAGCCCCAGCATTTT	TRBD1	NA	TRBV19	TRBJ1-5
CASSTYRDEYGYTF	TGTGCCAGCAGCACCTACAGGGATGAGTATGGCTACACCTTC	NA	NA	TRBV5-4	TRBJ1-2
CASSPGKDEQYF	TGTGCCAGCAGCCCGGGGAAGGACGAGCAGTACTTC	NA	NA	TRBV5-6	TRBJ2-7
CAISEIQGAKGRYEQYF	TGTGCCATCAGTGAGATACAGGGAGCAAAAGGGCGATACGAGCAGTACTTC	NA	NA	TRBV10-3	TRBJ2-7
CASSLSRFTEAFF	TGTGCCAGCAGTTTAAGCAGGTTTACTGAAGCTTTCTTT	NA	NA	TRBV12-3/TRBV12-4	TRBJ1-1
CAVRTSLWNTEAFF	TGTGCCGTTAGGACCTCTCTGTGGAACACTGAAGCTTTCTTT	NA	NA	TRBV19	TRBJ1-1
CASSQDSSQLNTGELFF	TGTGCCAGCAGCCAAGATTCGTCGCAATTGAACACCGGGGAGCTGTTTTTT	NA	few	TRBV4-2	TRBJ2-2
CASSLVSGGRETQYF	TGTGCCAGCAGCTTAGTATCGGGGGGCAGAGAGACCCAGTACTTC	NA	NA	TRBV7-3	TRBJ2-5
CATSRGGPDTQYF	TGTGCCACCAGCAGAGGAGGTCCAGATACGCAGTATTTT	NA	NA	TRBV15	TRBJ2-3
CASTGTYNSPLHF	TGTGCCAGCACCGGGACCTATAATTCACCCCTCCACTTT	NA	NA	TRBV6-5	TRBJ1-6
CASSQDPGQETQYF	TGCGCCAGCAGCCAAGATCCGGGACAAGAGACCCAGTACTTC	NA	NA	TRBV4-1	TRBJ2-5
CASSSALLGTPGNTIYF	TGTGCCAGCAGTTCCGCCCTCCTCGGGACACCGGGAAACACCATATATTTT	NA	NA	TRBV28	TRBJ1-3
CASSQDGPSGGDEQFF	TGCGCCAGCAGCCAAGATGGGCCTAGCGGGGGGGATGAGCAGTTCTTC	TRBD2	NA	TRBV4-3	TRBJ2-1
CASSLSRGTVYNEQFF	TGTGCCAGCAGTTTATCGAGGGGGACAGTTTACAATGAGCAGTTCTTC	TRBD1	NA	TRBV27	TRBJ2-1
CASSSRSGGPRNEQFF	TGTGCCAGCAGCTCCCGGTCGGGGGGGCCGCGGAATGAGCAGTTCTTC	TRBD2	NA	TRBV7-9	TRBJ2-1
CASSFGGNEQYF	TGTGCCAGCAGTTTTGGGGGGAACGAGCAGTACTTC	NA	NA	TRBV12-3/TRBV12-4	TRBJ2-7
CASSDTTKGQNEKLFF	TGTGCCAGCAGTGACACTACCAAGGGACAAAATGAAAAACTGTTTTTT	NA	NA	TRBV25-1	TRBJ1-4
CASSYRRTQETQYF	TGTGCCAGCAGTTACAGGAGGACCCAAGAGACCCAGTACTTC	NA	NA	TRBV6-2/TRBV6-3	TRBJ2-5
CASSLWGLAGVSTDTQYF	TGTGCCAGCAGCTTGTGGGGGCTAGCGGGAGTAAGCACAGATACGCAGTATTTT	TRBD2	NA	TRBV5-4	TRBJ2-3
CASSPQNWGMNTEAFF	TGTGCCAGCAGCCCACAAAATTGGGGGATGAACACTGAAGCTTTCTTT	NA	NA	TRBV7-9	TRBJ1-1